This TCR beta chain comes out of a study of beta chain features in type 1 diabetes. Across the study: Across the samples, roughly 98,000,000 sorted cells were examined in total.

Investigators reverse transcribed all isolated RNA, so they sequenced expressed TCRB transcripts. Libraries were prepared by immunoSEQ multiplex PCR; TCRdb keeps only in-frame clonotypes and omits some of them. The sample holds about 180,000 clones, less than 15% seen once. Points from the study as a whole: TCRB CDR3s from Type 1 diabetes patients were moderately but significantly shorter in all four CD4+ subsets. A possible short-template PCR bias applies equally to patients and controls.

The CDR3 runs 13 residues. V lost 1 base, J lost 8 bases, and 6 bases stayed unmatched. The germline V gene has CDR1 GTSNPN and CDR2 SVGIG (reference sequence). This clone has just a few counts. The antigen remains undetermined. The receptor was isolated from a woman aged 18-30 years in good health. Sequencing was done on a sample of central memory CD4+ T cells from blood. The chain couples TRBV30 to TRBJ1-2; 8 bases agree with TRBD1. CDR3 coding DNA: TGTGCCTGGAGTGCCCAGGGGGCGAGGGGCTACACCTTC. This codes for CAWSAQGARGYTF.